These 10 T cell receptor beta chains were sequenced from one sample in a study. Profiled with immunoSEQ multiplex PCR; TCRdb holds only in-frame clones, not every one. The sample includes under 90,000 clones, just under 95% of them seen just once. The source material was PBMCs. The receptors shown here come from a man aged 40-55 years with rheumatoid arthritis.

This chain connects TRBV6-5 to TRBJ1-6; D ambiguous. The CDR3 totals 14 residues. Germline CDR1 reads MNHEY; CDR2 reads SVGAGI. Trimming took 6 bases from V and 9 from J, leaving 15 bases between them. The CDR3 reads CASRHDGRGSPLHF. CDR3 coding DNA: TGTGCCAGCAGACACGACGGACGAGGTTCACCCCTCCACTTT.

The chain couples TRBV10-1 to TRBJ1-1, with unresolved D. The CDR3 runs to 13 residues. From germline, CDR1 is WNHNN and CDR2 SYGVQD (reference sequence). The V end lost 4 bases, the J end lost 2 bases, and 8 bases lay between the germline ends. The CDR3 nucleotides read TGCGCCAGCAGTGGAACAGTTAACACTGAAGCTTTCTTT. Encoded protein: CASSGTVNTEAFF.

The chain uses TRBV6-5 and TRBJ1-5, with 8 bases matching TRBD1. Germline-derived CDR1 and CDR2 are MNHEY and SVGAGI. The junction had 8 bases not matched to a gene; V was cut back by 5 bases and J by 5 bases. The CDR3 spans 15 residues. The chain's CDR3 is CASSNRQGTYQPQHF. In nucleotides, the CDR3 is TGTGCCAGCAGTAACCGACAGGGGACTTATCAGCCCCAGCATTTT.

V and J are TRBV5-6 and TRBJ1-5; D is ambiguous. Trimming removed 0 bases from V and 7 bases from J, with 11 bases in between. This CDR3 has 14 amino acids. Germline V lookup: CDR1 SGHDT, CDR2 YYEEEE. The CDR3 here is CASSLGSVRQPQHF. The CDR3 nucleotides are TGTGCCAGCAGCTTGGGGTCAGTACGCCAGCCCCAGCATTTT.

The genes are TRBV5-5 and TRBJ2-7; a possible D gene is TRBD1 (6 bases). This CDR3 is built from 13 residues. Trimming removed 6 bases at V and 6 bases at J, with 16 bases between. Looked up from germline, CDR1 is SGHKS and CDR2 is YYEKEE (reference sequence). CDR3 coding DNA: TGTGCCAGCAACCCCACGACAGGCCCCGAGCAGTACTTC. Translating it yields CASNPTTGPEQYF.

The rearrangement joins TRBV30 to TRBJ2-5, with 8 bases identical to TRBD2. CDR1 and CDR2 from the germline V gene are GTSNPN and SVGIG (reference sequence). The CDR3 covers 13 residues. V lost 5 bases to trimming and J lost 6 bases; unmatched junction nucleotides: 8. The CDR3: CAWGRGAVKTQYF. CDR3 nucleotides: TGTGCCTGGGGGCGGGGGGCGGTTAAGACCCAGTACTTC.

By proportion, this clone is medium-sized. The rearrangement joins TRBV19 to TRBJ2-2; D is unclear. Trimming took off 0 bases at V and 9 bases at J, with 8 bases between the two ends. Germline-derived CDR1 and CDR2 are LNHDA and SQIVND (reference sequence). CDR3 size: 13 residues. For the CDR3, the DNA is TGTGCCAGTAGTATAGATCAAGGGTGGGAGCTGTTTTTT. It yields the protein CASSIDQGWELFF. Full variable domain (remainder filled in from reference TRBV19 and TRBJ2-2): DGGITQSPKYLFRKEGQNVTLSCEQNLNHDAMYWYRQDPGQGLRLIYYSQIVNDFQKGDIAEGYSVSREKKESFPLTVTSAQKNPTAFYLCASSIDQGWELFFGEGSRLTVL.

This rearrangement joins TRBV9 to TRBJ1-3, with D maybe TRBD1 (5 bases). This CDR3 region has 15 residues. Trimming cost V 2 bases and J 4 bases, with 13 bases left between them. Per germline, CDR1 SGDLS and CDR2 YYNGEE. The DNA of the CDR3 is TGTGCCAGCAGCGTTGACAGCTTAGACGGAAACACCATATATTTT. Translated: CASSVDSLDGNTIYF.

The chain has TRBV13 and TRBJ1-1; a possible D gene is TRBD1 (6 bases). This CDR3 comprises 14 residues. Germline V gene sequence: CDR1 PRHDT, CDR2 FYEKMQ (reference sequence). V was cut by 2 bases and J by 4 bases, with 11 bases left in between. CDR3 amino acids: CASSLRTAGTEAFF. CDR3 DNA sequence: TGTGCCAGCAGCTTACGGACAGCGGGCACTGAAGCTTTCTTT.

The chain joins TRBV6-1 to TRBJ2-7, with D maybe TRBD1 (5 bases). The CDR3 spans 15 residues. Trimming left V 3 bases short and J 0 bases short, with 12 bases between. The germline CDR1 and CDR2 sequences are MNHNS and SASEGT. In DNA form, the CDR3 reads TGTGCCAGCAGTGAGGTCGCTACAGGCTCCTACGAGCAGTACTTC. The encoded protein is CASSEVATGSYEQYF.